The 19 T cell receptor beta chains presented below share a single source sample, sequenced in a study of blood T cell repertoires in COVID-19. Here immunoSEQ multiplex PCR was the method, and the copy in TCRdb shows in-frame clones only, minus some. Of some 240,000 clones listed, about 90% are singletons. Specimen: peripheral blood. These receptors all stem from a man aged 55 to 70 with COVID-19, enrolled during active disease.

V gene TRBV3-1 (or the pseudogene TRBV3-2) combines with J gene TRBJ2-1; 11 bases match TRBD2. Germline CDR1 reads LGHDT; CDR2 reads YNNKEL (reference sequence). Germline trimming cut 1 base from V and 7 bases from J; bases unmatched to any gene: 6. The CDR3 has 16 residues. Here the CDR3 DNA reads TGTGCCAGCAGCCAAGTCTCACCTAGCGGGAGGAATGAGCAGTTCTTC. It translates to CASSQVSPSGRNEQFF.

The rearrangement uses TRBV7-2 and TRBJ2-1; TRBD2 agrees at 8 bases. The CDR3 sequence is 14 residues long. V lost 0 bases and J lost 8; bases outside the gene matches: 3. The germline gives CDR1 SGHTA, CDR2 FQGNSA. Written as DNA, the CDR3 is TGTGCCAGCAGCTTAGCGCGGGGACTAGATGAGCAGTTCTTC. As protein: CASSLARGLDEQFF.

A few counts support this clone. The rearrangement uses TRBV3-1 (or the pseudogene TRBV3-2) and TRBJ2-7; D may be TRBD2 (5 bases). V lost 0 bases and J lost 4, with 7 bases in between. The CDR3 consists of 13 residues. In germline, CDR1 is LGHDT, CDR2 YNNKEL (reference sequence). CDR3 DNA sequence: TGTGCCAGCAGCCAAGATCGAGGGTACGAGCAGTACTTC. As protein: CASSQDRGYEQYF.

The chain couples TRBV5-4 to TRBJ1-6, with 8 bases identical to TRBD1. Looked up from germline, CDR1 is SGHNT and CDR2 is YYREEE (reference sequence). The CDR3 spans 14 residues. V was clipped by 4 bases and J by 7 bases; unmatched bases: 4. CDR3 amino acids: CASSGQGGNSPLHF. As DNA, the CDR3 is TGTGCCAGCAGCGGACAGGGTGGGAATTCACCCCTCCACTTT.

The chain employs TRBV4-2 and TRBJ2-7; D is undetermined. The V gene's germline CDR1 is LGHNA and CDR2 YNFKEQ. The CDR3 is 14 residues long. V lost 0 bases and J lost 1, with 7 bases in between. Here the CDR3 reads CASSQESTSYEQYF. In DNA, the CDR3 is TGTGCCAGCAGCCAAGAAAGCACTTCCTACGAGCAGTACTTC.

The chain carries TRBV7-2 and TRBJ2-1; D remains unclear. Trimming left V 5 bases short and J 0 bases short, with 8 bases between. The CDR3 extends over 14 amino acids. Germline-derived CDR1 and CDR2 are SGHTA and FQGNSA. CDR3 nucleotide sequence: TGTGCCAGCAGCGCGCAAAGCTCCTACAATGAGCAGTTCTTC. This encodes CASSAQSSYNEQFF.

The CDR3 sequence: CASSHTSGVSNQPQHF. CDR3 in DNA: TGTGCCAGCAGTCATACCTCGGGGGTTAGCAATCAGCCCCAGCATTTT. The chain recombines TRBV6-2 or TRBV6-3 with TRBJ1-5; TRBD1 is a possible D gene (5 bases). Trimming removed 5 bases at V and 0 bases at J, with 14 bases between. The CDR3 totals 16 residues. Germline lookup yields CDR1 MNHEY and CDR2 SVGEGT.

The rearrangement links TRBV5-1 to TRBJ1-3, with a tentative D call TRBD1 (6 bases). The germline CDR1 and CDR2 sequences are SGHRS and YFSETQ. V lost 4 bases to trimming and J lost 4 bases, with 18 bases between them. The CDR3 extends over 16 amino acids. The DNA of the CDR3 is TGCGCCAGCAGCCCGACTACAGGGTCGGTCGGAAACACCATATATTTT. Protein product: CASSPTTGSVGNTIYF.

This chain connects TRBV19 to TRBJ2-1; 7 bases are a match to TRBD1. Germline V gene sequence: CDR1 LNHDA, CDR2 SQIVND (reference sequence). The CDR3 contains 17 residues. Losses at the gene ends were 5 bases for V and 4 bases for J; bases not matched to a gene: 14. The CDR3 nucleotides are TGTGCCAGTAGTGACCTCCGCCGGACAGGAGTTTACAATGAGCAGTTCTTC. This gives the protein CASSDLRRTGVYNEQFF.

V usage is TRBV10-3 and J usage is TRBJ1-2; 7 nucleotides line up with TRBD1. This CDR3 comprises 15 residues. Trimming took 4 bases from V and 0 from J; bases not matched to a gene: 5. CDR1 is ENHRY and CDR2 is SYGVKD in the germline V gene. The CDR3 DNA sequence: TGTGCCATCAGTGGCGAGGGACAGACTAACTATGGCTACACCTTC. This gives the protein CAISGEGQTNYGYTF.

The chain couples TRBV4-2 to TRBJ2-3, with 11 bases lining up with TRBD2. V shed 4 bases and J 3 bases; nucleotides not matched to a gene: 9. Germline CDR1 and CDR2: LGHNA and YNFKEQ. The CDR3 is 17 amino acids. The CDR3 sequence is CASSRPGASGGTDTQYF. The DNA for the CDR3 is TGTGCCAGCAGCCGACCCGGGGCTAGCGGGGGGACAGATACGCAGTATTTT.

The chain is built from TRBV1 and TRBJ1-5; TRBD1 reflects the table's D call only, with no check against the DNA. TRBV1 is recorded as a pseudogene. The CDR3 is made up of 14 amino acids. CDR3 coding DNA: TGCACCAGCAGCCACGGACAGTTCAATCAGCCCCAGCATTTT. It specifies CTSSHGQFNQPQHF.

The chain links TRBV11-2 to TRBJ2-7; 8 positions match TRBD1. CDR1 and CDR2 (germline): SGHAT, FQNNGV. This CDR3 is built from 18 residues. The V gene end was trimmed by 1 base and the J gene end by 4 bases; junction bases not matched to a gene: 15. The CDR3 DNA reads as TGTGCCAGCAGCTTAGTCATCTCAACCGGGACAGGAGCTTACGAGCAGTACTTC. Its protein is CASSLVISTGTGAYEQYF.

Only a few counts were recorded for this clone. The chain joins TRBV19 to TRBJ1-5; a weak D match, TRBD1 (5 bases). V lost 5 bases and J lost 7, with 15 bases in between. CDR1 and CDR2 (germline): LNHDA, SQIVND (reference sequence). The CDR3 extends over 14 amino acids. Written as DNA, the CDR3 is TGTGCCAGTAGTGTGGCAGGGAATCGACAGCCCCAGCATTTT. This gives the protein CASSVAGNRQPQHF.

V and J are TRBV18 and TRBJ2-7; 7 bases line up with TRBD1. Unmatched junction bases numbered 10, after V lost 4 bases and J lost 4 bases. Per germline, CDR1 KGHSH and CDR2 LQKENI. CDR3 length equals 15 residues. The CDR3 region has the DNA TGTGCCAGCTCACAAGTCACCGGGACAGAGTACGAGCAGTACTTC. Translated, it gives CASSQVTGTEYEQYF.

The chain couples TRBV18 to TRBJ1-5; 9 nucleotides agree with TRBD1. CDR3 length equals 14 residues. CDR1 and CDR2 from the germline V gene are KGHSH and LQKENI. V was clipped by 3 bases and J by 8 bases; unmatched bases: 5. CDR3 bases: TGTGCCAGCTCACCGCGGACAGGGGCCGAGCCCCAGCATTTT. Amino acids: CASSPRTGAEPQHF.

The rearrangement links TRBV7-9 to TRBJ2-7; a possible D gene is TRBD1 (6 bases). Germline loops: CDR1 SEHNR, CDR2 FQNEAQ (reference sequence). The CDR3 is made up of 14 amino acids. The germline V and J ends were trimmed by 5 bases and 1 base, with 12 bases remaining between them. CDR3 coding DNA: TGTGCCAGCAGCCTGACAGGTTTTTCCTACGAGCAGTACTTC. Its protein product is CASSLTGFSYEQYF.

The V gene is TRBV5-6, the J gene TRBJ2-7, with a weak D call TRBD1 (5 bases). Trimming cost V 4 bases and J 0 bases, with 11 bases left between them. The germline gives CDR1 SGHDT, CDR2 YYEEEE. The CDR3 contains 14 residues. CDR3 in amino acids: CASSPRQFSYEQYF. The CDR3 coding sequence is TGTGCCAGCAGCCCCCGACAGTTCTCCTACGAGCAGTACTTC.

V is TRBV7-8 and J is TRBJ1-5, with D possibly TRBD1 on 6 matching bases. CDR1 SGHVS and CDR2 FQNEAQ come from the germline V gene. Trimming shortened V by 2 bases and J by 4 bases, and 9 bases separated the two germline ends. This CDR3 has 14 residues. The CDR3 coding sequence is TGTGCCAGCAGCTTAAGCGACAGGAATCAGCCCCAGCATTTT. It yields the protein CASSLSDRNQPQHF.